The 5 T cell receptor beta chains below were found in one sample sequenced in a study of T cells in localized non-small cell lung cancer. Some clones are missing from TCRdb's copy, which holds only in-frame ones; the method was immunoSEQ multiplex PCR. The sample shows roughly 35,000 clones, over 80% of them seen only once. The source material was peripheral blood, sampled before any cancer treatment. All receptors derive from an older female donor with stage I lung adenocarcinoma.

This clone was seen a single time. This chain connects TRBV7-2 to TRBJ1-1; 9 bases fit TRBD1. The trim removed 0 bases at V and 3 bases at J, leaving 2 bases unmatched. Germline values: CDR1 SGHTA, CDR2 FQGNSA. This CDR3 is 15 amino acids long. The CDR3 protein is CASSLAWTGDTEAFF. Written as DNA, the CDR3 is TGTGCCAGCAGCTTAGCCTGGACAGGGGACACTGAAGCTTTCTTT. The variable domain in full, completed from reference TRBV7-2 and TRBJ1-1, reads GAGVSQSPSNKVTEKGKDVELRCDPISGHTALYWYRQSLGQGLEFLIYFQGNSAPDKSGLPSDRFSAERTGGSVSTLTIQRTQQEDSAVYLCASSLAWTGDTEAFFGQGTRLTVV.

This clone was counted once. The chain is built from TRBV5-1 and TRBJ2-7, with D possibly TRBD1 on 6 matching bases. The germline V and J ends were trimmed by 2 bases and 4 bases, with 13 bases remaining between them. The CDR3 is 14 amino acids. Germline V gene data show CDR1 as SGHRS and CDR2 as YFSETQ. Here the CDR3 DNA reads TGCGCCAGCAGCTTTACTGGGGGCCTGTACGAGCAGTACTTC. This codes for CASSFTGGLYEQYF.

The V call is TRBV7-9, the J call TRBJ2-5; TRBD1 aligns across 10 bases. The germline gives CDR1 SEHNR, CDR2 FQNEAQ (reference sequence). Unmatched junction bases numbered 10, after V lost 1 base and J lost 5 bases. This CDR3 has 17 amino acids. CDR3: CASSLEDGTGEWETQYF. For the CDR3, the DNA is TGTGCCAGCAGCTTAGAGGATGGGACAGGGGAATGGGAGACCCAGTACTTC.

This clone was recorded once. The CDR3 nucleotides read TGTGCCAGCTCACCACAACAGAACACCGGGGAGCTGTTTTTT. It encodes CASSPQQNTGELFF. This rearrangement joins TRBV18 to TRBJ2-2; no clear D gene. V was pared by 1 base and J by 1 base, with 4 bases between. The germline V gene has CDR1 KGHSH and CDR2 LQKENI. The CDR3 extends over 14 amino acids.

This sequence joins TRBV2 and TRBJ1-1; TRBD1 might be the D (6 bases). Germline CDR1 is SNHLY and CDR2 is FYNNEI. CDR3 length: 12 amino acids. V was trimmed by 4 bases and J by 11 bases, leaving 14 bases between them. The CDR3 DNA sequence: TGTGCCAGCAGTGCGGGGGCCGGAGAGGCTTTCTTT. This gives the protein CASSAGAGEAFF.